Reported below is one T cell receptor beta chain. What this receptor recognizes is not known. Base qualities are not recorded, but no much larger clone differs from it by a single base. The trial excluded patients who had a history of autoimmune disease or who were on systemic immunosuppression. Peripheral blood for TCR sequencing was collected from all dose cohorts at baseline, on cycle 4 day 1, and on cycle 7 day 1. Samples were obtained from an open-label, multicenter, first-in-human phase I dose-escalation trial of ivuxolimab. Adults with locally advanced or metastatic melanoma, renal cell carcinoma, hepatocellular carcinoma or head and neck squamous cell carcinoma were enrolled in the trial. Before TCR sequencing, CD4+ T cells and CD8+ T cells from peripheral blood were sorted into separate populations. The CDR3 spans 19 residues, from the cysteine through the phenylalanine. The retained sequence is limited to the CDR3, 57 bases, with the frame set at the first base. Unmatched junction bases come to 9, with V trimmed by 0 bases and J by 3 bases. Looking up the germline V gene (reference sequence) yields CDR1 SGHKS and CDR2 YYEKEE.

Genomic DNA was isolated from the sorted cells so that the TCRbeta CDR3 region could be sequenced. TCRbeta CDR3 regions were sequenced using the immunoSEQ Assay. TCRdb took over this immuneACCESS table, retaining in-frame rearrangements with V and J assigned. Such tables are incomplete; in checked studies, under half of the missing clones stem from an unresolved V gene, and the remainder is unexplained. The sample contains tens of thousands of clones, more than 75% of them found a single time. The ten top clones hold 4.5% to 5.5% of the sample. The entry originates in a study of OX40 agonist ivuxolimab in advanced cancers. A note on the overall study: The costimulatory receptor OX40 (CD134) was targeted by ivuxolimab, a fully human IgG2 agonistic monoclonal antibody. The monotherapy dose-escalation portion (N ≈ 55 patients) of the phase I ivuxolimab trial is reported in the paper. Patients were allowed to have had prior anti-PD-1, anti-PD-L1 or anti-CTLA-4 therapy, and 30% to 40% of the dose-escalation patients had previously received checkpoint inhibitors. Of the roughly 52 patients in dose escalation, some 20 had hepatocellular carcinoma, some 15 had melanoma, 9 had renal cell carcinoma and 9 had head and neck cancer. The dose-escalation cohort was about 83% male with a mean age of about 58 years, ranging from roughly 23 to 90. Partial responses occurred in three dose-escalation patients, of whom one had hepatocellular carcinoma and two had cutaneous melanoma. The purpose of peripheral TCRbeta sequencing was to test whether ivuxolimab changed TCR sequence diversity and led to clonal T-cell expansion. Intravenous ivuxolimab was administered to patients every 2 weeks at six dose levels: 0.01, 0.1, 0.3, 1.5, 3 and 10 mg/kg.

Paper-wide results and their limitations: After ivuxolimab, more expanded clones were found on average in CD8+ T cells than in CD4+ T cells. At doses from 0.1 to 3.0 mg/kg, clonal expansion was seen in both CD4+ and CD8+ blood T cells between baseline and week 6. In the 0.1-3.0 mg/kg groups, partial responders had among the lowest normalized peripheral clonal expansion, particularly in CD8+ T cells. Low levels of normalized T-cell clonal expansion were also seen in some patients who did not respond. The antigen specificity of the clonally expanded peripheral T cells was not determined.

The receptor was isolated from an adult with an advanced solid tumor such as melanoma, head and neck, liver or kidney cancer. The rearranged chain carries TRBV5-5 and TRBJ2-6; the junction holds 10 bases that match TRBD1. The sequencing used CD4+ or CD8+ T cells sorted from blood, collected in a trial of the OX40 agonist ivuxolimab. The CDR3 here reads CASSLDWDRGSYGANVLTF. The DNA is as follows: TGTGCCAGCAGCTTGGATTGGGACAGGGGCAGTTATGGGGCCAACGTCCTGACTTTC.